This passage covers 20 T cell receptor beta chains from one sample sequenced in a study of blood T cell repertoires in COVID-19. Assay used: immunoSEQ multiplex PCR; TCRdb lists only in-frame clones, some missing. Among 200,000 to 300,000 clones listed, 70% to 90% were seen once. Sequencing was performed on peripheral blood. The receptors here all came from a human donor in a cohort sampled during active COVID-19.

The rearrangement joins TRBV28 to TRBJ1-5; 7 positions agree with TRBD1. The CDR3 runs 15 residues. V lost 3 bases, J lost 1 base, and 3 bases stayed unmatched. Germline V gives CDR1 MDHEN, CDR2 SYDVKM. CDR3 loop: CASSLGQPSNQPQHF. The CDR3 DNA sequence: TGTGCCAGCAGTTTGGGACAGCCGAGCAATCAGCCCCAGCATTTT.

The rearrangement uses TRBV5-4 and TRBJ1-4, with 7 bases lining up with TRBD1. Trimming removed 1 base from V and 0 bases from J; junction bases left unmatched: 0. Germline assignment: CDR1 SGHNT and CDR2 YYREEE (reference sequence). The CDR3 length is 15 residues. The CDR3 region has the DNA TGTGCCAGCAGCTTGACAGGGGCAACTAATGAAAAACTGTTTTTT. Protein product: CASSLTGATNEKLFF.

This chain joins TRBV6-5 and TRBJ2-7, with 8 bases fitting TRBD1. Germline CDR1 reads MNHEY; CDR2 reads SVGAGI. The CDR3 runs 15 residues. V was pared by 6 bases and J by 0 bases, with 7 bases of the junction left unmatched. The CDR3 bases are TGTGCCAGCAGGGCTCCGGGACAGGCCTCCTACGAGCAGTACTTC. As protein: CASRAPGQASYEQYF.

V usage is TRBV2 and J usage is TRBJ1-1; 10 nucleotides agree with TRBD1. V lost 8 bases, J lost 8 bases, and 14 bases stayed unmatched. CDR1 SNHLY and CDR2 FYNNEI come from the germline V gene. CDR3 length equals 15 residues. DNA for the CDR3: TGTGCCAGCCTAAGACAGGGGGCCACGTTTCCCGAAGCTTTCTTT. Its protein product is CASLRQGATFPEAFF.

This sequence joins TRBV6-1 and TRBJ1-2; maybe TRBD1 (5 bases). This CDR3 region has 14 residues. CDR1 and CDR2 (germline): MNHNS, SASEGT. Trimming pared 3 bases from V and 5 bases from J, leaving 13 bases between. CDR3 in amino acids: CASSDGQGIYGYTF. The CDR3 coding sequence is TGTGCCAGCAGTGATGGTCAGGGAATATATGGCTACACCTTC.

This chain uses TRBV11-2 with TRBJ2-7; 11 bases agree with TRBD2. The V gene's germline CDR1 is SGHAT and CDR2 FQNNGV. The CDR3 loop spans 14 amino acids. V was pared by 5 bases and J by 6 bases, with 6 bases of the junction left unmatched. The DNA for the CDR3 is TGTGCCAGCAGCCCCTCTAGCGGGGGGACCGAGCAGTACTTC. Its protein product is CASSPSSGGTEQYF. The full variable domain, in which reference TRBV11-2 and TRBJ2-7 provide the parts outside the CDR3, is EAGVAQSPRYKIIEKRQSVAFWCNPISGHATLYWYQQILGQGPKLLIQFQNNGVVDDSQLPKDRFSAERLKGVDSTLKIQPAKLEDSAVYLCASSPSSGGTEQYFGPGTRLTVT.

The rearrangement joins TRBV7-2 to TRBJ1-2, with D possibly TRBD1 on 6 matching bases. The germline V gene encodes CDR1 SGHTA and CDR2 FQGNSA. V lost 4 bases to trimming and J lost 8 bases, with 14 bases between them. This CDR3 spans 13 amino acids. The CDR3 reads CASSSQGSGGYTF. The CDR3 nucleotides are TGTGCCAGCAGCTCACAGGGTTCGGGCGGCTACACCTTC.

DNA of the CDR3: TGTGCCAGCAGCTATGTGGCGGGGGCCTCATCACAGCCCCAGCATTTT. It translates to CASSYVAGASSQPQHF. The chain is built from TRBV7-2 and TRBJ1-5, with a possible D match to TRBD1 (6 bases). The CDR3 is 16 amino acids. The ends were cut back, 4 bases at V and 7 bases at J, with 20 bases in the middle. Germline values: CDR1 SGHTA, CDR2 FQGNSA.

The rearrangement links TRBV4-3 to TRBJ2-7, with D tentatively TRBD2 (7 bases). The CDR3 contains 16 residues. Germline loops: CDR1 LGHNA, CDR2 YSLEER. Trimming took 0 bases from V and 1 from J, leaving 13 bases between them. The CDR3 here is CASSQDEGGGSYEQYF. The CDR3 DNA follows: TGCGCCAGCAGCCAAGATGAGGGGGGGGGATCCTACGAGCAGTACTTC.

This rearrangement joins TRBV5-1 to TRBJ2-1; TRBD1 matches 9 bases. V lost 1 base to trimming and J lost 4 bases; unmatched junction nucleotides: 3. CDR1 SGHRS and CDR2 YFSETQ come from the germline V gene. This CDR3 has 15 amino acids. CDR3 nucleotides: TGCGCCAGCAGCTTGTTACAGGGGGCGTACAATGAGCAGTTCTTC. Protein product: CASSLLQGAYNEQFF.

This chain uses TRBV28 with TRBJ2-7, with 10 bases identical to TRBD1. Unmatched junction bases numbered 4, after V lost 8 bases and J lost 3 bases. The CDR3 has 13 residues. Germline V CDR1 and CDR2: MDHEN, SYDVKM. The CDR3 DNA is TGTGCCAGCCGGGACAGGGGCCTCTACGAGCAGTACTTC. As protein: CASRDRGLYEQYF.

This chain uses TRBV4-2 with TRBJ1-2; 7 nucleotides agree with TRBD1. V was clipped by 0 bases and J by 3 bases; unmatched bases: 10. Germline lookup yields CDR1 LGHNA and CDR2 YNFKEQ. The CDR3 contains 17 residues. The CDR3 coding sequence is TGTGCCAGCAGCCAAGATGTGGCTAGGGGGCTGGACTATGGCTACACCTTC. Protein product: CASSQDVARGLDYGYTF.

The chain combines TRBV20-1 with TRBJ1-1; TRBD1 matches at 8 bases. The CDR3 is 15 residues long. J lost 2 bases, V lost 3 bases, and 8 bases had no gene match. Germline CDR1 DFQATT, CDR2 SNEGSKA (reference sequence). The CDR3 sequence is CSASSQGALNTEAFF. CDR3 coding DNA: TGCAGTGCTAGTTCTCAGGGGGCATTAAACACTGAAGCTTTCTTT.

The chain couples TRBV6-2 or TRBV6-3 to TRBJ2-3, with D maybe TRBD2 (5 bases). Per the germline V gene, CDR1 is MNHEY and CDR2 is SVGEGT. The length of the CDR3 is 16 residues. V was trimmed by 1 base and J by 2 bases, leaving 13 bases between them. In nucleotides, the CDR3 is TGTGCCAGCAGTTACTGGAACCTCCGGGACACAGATACGCAGTATTTT. As protein: CASSYWNLRDTDTQYF.

This chain joins TRBV28 and TRBJ2-7, with 10 bases matching TRBD2. Germline-derived CDR1 and CDR2 are MDHEN and SYDVKM. The V and J ends lost 7 bases and 3 bases, in that order; junction bases with no gene match: 9. CDR3 length: 15 residues. The CDR3 DNA reads as TGTGCCAGCACCCCCTCTAGCGGGAGTAACTACGAGCAGTACTTC. Translated: CASTPSSGSNYEQYF.

V is TRBV6-5 and J is TRBJ1-2; D is possibly TRBD1 (5 bases). Trimming removed 5 bases at V and 2 bases at J, with 12 bases between. The germline V gene encodes CDR1 MNHEY and CDR2 SVGAGI. The CDR3 runs 14 residues. The DNA for the CDR3 is TGTGCCAGCAGTCGAGAGACAGTAAACTATGGCTACACCTTC. It is translated as CASSRETVNYGYTF.

This rearrangement joins TRBV7-2 to TRBJ1-1, with 7 bases identical to TRBD1. CDR1 is SGHTA, CDR2 FQGNSA, per germline. The CDR3 is made up of 14 amino acids. J was trimmed by 5 bases and V by 6 bases; bases with no gene match: 9. The DNA of the CDR3 is TGTGCCAGCAGTTGGGACAGCCCTTTGACTGAAGCTTTCTTT. This encodes CASSWDSPLTEAFF.

The chain joins TRBV4-1 to TRBJ2-7, with D possibly being TRBD1 (6 bases). V lost 5 bases and J 2 bases, leaving 16 bases between the germline ends. Germline CDR1 and CDR2: MGHRA and YSYEKL. This CDR3 is 15 amino acids long. CDR3 amino acids: CASSLGQSKTYEQYF. In nucleotides, the CDR3 is TGCGCCAGCAGCTTGGGACAATCAAAAACCTACGAGCAGTACTTC.

V is TRBV19 and J is TRBJ1-2; TRBD1 agrees at 8 bases. Trimming removed 3 bases from V and 4 bases from J; junction bases left unmatched: 7. Germline V gives CDR1 LNHDA, CDR2 SQIVND (reference sequence). This CDR3 comprises 15 residues. In DNA, the CDR3 is TGTGCCAGTAGTATCGGTCGGACAGGGAGCTATGGCTACACCTTC. Residues: CASSIGRTGSYGYTF.

The rearrangement joins TRBV7-3 to TRBJ1-1; no clear D gene. Germline V lookup: CDR1 SGHTA, CDR2 FQGTGA. V gave up 5 bases and J gave up 2 bases, with 9 bases separating them. The CDR3 totals 13 residues. The CDR3 protein is CASSPQINTEAFF. DNA of the CDR3: TGTGCCAGCAGCCCTCAGATAAACACTGAAGCTTTCTTT.